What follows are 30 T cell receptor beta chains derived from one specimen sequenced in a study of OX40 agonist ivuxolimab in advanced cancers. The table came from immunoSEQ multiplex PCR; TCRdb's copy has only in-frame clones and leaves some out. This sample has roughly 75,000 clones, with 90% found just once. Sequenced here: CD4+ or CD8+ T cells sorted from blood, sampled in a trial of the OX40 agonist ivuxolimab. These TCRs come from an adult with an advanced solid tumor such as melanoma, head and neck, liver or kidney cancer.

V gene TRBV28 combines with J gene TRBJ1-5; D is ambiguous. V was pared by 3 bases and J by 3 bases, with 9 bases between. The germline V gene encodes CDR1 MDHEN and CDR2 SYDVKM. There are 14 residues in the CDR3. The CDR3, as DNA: TGTGCCAGCAGTTTTCGCAGGTTCAATCAGCCCCAGCATTTT. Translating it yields CASSFRRFNQPQHF.

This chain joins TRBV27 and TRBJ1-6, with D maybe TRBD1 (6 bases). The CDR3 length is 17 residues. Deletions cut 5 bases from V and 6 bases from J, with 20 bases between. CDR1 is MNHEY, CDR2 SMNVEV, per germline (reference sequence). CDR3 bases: TGTGCCAGCAGTCTTAGGCCCCCAGGGGTAACTAATTCACCCCTCCACTTT. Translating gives CASSLRPPGVTNSPLHF.

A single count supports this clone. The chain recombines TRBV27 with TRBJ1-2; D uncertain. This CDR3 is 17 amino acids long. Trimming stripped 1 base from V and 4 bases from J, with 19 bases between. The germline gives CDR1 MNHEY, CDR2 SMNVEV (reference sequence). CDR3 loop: CASSLWQDLGMGYGYTF. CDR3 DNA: TGTGCCAGCAGTTTATGGCAGGACCTGGGGATGGGCTATGGCTACACCTTC.

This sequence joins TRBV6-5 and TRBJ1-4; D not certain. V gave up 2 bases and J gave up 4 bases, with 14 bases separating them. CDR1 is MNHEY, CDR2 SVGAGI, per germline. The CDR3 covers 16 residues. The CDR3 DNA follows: TGTGCCAGCAGTTACGGCCTCACAGAGATTAATGAAAAACTGTTTTTT. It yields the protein CASSYGLTEINEKLFF.

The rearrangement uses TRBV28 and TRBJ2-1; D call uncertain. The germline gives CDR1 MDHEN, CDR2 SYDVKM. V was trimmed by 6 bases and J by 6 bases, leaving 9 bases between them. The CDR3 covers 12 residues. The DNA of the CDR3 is TGTGCCAGCAGGGGTCTGATCAATGAGCAGTTCTTC. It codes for CASRGLINEQFF.

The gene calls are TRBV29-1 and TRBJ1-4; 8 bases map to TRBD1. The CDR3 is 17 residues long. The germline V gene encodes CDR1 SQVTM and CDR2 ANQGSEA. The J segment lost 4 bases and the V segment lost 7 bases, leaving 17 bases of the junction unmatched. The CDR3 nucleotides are TGCAGCGCCAAGACAGGGGTGGGGAGGGCAGGTAATGAAAAACTGTTTTTT. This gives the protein CSAKTGVGRAGNEKLFF.

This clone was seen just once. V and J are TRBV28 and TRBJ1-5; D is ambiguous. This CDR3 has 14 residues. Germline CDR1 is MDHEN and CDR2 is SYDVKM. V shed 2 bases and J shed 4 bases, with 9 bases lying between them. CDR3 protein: CASSLRQVNQPQHF. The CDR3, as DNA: TGTGCCAGCAGTTTAAGACAAGTAAATCAGCCCCAGCATTTT.

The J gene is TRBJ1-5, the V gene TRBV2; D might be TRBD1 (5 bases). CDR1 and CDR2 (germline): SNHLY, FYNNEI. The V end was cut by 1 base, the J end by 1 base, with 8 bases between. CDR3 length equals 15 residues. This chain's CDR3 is CASSEVRQSNQPQHF. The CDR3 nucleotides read TGTGCCAGCAGTGAAGTCAGACAGAGCAATCAGCCCCAGCATTTT.

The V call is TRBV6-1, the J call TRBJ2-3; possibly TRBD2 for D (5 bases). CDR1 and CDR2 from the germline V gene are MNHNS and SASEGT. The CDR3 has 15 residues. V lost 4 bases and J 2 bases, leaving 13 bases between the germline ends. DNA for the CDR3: TGTGCCAGCAGTGTACTCCCGGGGATCACAGATACGCAGTATTTT. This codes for CASSVLPGITDTQYF.

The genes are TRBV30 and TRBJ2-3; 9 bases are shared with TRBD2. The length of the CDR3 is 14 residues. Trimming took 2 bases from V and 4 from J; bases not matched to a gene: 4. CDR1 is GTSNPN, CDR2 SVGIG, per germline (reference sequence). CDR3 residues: CAWSSGGGADTQYF. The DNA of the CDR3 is TGTGCCTGGAGTTCAGGCGGGGGGGCAGATACGCAGTATTTT. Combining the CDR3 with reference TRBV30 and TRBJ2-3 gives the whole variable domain SQTIHQWPATLVQPVGSPLSLECTVEGTSNPNLYWYRQAAGRGLQLLFYSVGIGQISSEVPQNLSASRPQDRQFILSSKKLLLSDSGFYLCAWSSGGGADTQYFGPGTRLTVL.

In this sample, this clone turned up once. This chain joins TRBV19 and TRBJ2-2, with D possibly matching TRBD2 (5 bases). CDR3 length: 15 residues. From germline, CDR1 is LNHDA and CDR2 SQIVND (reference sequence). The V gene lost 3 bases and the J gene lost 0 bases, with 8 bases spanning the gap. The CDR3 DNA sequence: TGTGCCAGTAGTATCCCGGGAACGAACACCGGGGAGCTGTTTTTT. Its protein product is CASSIPGTNTGELFF.

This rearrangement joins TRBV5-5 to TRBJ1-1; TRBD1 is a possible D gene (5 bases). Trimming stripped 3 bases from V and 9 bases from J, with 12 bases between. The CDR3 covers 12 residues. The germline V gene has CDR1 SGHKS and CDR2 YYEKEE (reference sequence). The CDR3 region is CASSSDTTKAFF. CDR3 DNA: TGTGCCAGCAGCTCGGACACGACTAAAGCTTTCTTT.

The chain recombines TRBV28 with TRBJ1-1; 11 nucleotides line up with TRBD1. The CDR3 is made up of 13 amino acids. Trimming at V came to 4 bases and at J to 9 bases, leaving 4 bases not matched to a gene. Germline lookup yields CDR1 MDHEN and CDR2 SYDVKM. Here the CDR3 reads CASSWTGGGQAFF. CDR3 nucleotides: TGTGCCAGCAGTTGGACAGGGGGCGGACAAGCTTTCTTT.

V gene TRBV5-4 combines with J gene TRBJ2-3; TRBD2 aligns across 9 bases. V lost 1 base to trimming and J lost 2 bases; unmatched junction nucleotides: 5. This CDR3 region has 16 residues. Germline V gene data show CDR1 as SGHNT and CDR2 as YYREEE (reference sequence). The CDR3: CASSLMTSGTTDTQYF. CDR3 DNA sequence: TGTGCCAGCAGCTTGATGACTAGCGGTACCACAGATACGCAGTATTTT.

The CDR3 coding sequence is TGCGCCAGCAGCTCGGACAGGGCGGGGGAGCAGTACTTC. Translation gives CASSSDRAGEQYF. The rearrangement joins TRBV5-1 to TRBJ2-7; TRBD1 aligns across 8 bases. The CDR3 loop spans 13 amino acids. V shed 3 bases, J shed 7 bases, and the junction held 6 bases outside the gene matches. Germline lookup yields CDR1 SGHRS and CDR2 YFSETQ. Full variable domain (rest looked up from reference TRBV5-1 and TRBJ2-7): KAGVTQTPRYLIKTRGQQVTLSCSPISGHRSVSWYQQTPGQGLQFLFEYFSETQRNKGNFPGRFSGRQFSNSRSEMNVSTLELGDSALYLCASSSDRAGEQYFGPGTRLTVT.

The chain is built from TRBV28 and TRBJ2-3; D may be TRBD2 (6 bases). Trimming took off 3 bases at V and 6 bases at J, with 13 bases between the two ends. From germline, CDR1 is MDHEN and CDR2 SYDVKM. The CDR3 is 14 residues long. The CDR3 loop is CASSFRGVSDTQYF. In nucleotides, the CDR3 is TGTGCCAGCAGTTTTCGCGGGGTTAGTGATACGCAGTATTTT.

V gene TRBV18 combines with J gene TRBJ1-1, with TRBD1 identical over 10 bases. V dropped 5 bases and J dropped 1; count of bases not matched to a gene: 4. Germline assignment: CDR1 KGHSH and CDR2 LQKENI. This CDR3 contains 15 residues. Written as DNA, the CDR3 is TGTGCCAGCTCATCGGGGACAGGGGCGAACACTGAAGCTTTCTTT. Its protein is CASSSGTGANTEAFF.

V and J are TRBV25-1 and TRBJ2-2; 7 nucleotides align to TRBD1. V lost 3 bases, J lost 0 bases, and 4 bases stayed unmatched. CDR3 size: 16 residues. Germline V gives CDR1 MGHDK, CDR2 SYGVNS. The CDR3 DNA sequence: TGTGCCAGCAGTGAGTTGGGGACAGCGAACACCGGGGAGCTGTTTTTT. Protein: CASSELGTANTGELFF.

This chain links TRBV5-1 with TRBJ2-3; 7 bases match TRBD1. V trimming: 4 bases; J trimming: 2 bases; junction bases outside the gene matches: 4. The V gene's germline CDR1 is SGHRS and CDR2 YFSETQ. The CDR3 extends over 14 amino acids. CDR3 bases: TGCGCCAGCAGCGGACAGGCGTCCACAGATACGCAGTATTTT. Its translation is CASSGQASTDTQYF.

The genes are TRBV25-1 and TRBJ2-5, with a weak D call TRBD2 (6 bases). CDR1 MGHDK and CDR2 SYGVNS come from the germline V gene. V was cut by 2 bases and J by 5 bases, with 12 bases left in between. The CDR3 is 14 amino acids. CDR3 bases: TGTGCCAGCAGTGAACTCGGAGGGTCGGAGACCCAGTACTTC. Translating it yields CASSELGGSETQYF. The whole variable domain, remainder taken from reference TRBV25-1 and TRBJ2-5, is EADIYQTPRYLVIGTGKKITLECSQTMGHDKMYWYQQDPGMELHLIHYSYGVNSTEKGDLSSESTVSRIRTEHFPLTLESARPSHTSQYLCASSELGGSETQYFGPGTRLLVL.

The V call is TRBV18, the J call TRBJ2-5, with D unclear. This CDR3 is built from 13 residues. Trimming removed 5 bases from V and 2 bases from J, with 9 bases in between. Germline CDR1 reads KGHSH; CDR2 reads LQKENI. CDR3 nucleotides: TGTGCCAGCTCAGCCAATCTACAAGAGACCCAGTACTTC. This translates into CASSANLQETQYF. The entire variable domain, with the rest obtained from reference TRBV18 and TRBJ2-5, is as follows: NAGVMQNPRHLVRRRGQEARLRCSPMKGHSHVYWYRQLPEEGLKFMVYLQKENIIDESGMPKERFSAEFPKEGPSILRIQQVVRGDSAAYFCASSANLQETQYFGPGTRLLVL.

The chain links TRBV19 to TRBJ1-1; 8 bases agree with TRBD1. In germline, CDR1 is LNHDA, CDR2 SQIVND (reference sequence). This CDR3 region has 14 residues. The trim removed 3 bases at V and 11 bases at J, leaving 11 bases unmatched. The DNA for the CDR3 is TGTGCCAGTAGTATTCGGGGACAGGACGGAGGGGCTTTCTTT. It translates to CASSIRGQDGGAFF.

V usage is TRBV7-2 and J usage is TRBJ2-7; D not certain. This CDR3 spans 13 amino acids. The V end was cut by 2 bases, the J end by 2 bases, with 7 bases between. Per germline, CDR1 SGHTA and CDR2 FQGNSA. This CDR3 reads CASSLSATYEQYF. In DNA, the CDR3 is TGTGCCAGCAGCTTAAGCGCGACCTACGAGCAGTACTTC. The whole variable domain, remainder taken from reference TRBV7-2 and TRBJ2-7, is GAGVSQSPSNKVTEKGKDVELRCDPISGHTALYWYRQSLGQGLEFLIYFQGNSAPDKSGLPSDRFSAERTGGSVSTLTIQRTQQEDSAVYLCASSLSATYEQYFGPGTRLTVT.

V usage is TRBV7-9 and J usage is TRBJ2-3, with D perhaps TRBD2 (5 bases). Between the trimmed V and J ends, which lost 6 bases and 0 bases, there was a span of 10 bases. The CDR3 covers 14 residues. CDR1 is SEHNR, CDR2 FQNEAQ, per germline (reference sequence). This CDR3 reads CASRLVSSTDTQYF. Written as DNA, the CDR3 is TGTGCCAGCAGACTAGTTTCTAGCACAGATACGCAGTATTTT.

The DNA of the CDR3 is TGTGCCAGCAGCGTGACAGGGAGAAAGAACGAGCAGTACTTC. It codes for CASSVTGRKNEQYF. The rearrangement joins TRBV2 to TRBJ2-7; 7 bases line up with TRBD1. This CDR3 is built from 14 residues. The V segment lost 6 bases and the J segment 5 bases; nucleotides outside the gene matches: 10. CDR1 SNHLY and CDR2 FYNNEI come from the germline V gene.

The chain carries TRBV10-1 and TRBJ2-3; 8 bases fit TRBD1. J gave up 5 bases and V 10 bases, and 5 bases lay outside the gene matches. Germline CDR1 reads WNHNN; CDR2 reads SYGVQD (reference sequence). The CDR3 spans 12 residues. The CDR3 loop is CATGTGGDTQYF. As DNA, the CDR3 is TGCGCCACCGGGACAGGCGGAGATACGCAGTATTTT.

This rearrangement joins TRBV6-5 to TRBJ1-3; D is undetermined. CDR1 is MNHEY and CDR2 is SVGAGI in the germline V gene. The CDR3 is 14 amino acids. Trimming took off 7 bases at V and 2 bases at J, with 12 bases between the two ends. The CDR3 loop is CASKRDLAGNTIYF. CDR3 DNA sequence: TGTGCCAGCAAACGTGATCTCGCTGGAAACACCATATATTTT.

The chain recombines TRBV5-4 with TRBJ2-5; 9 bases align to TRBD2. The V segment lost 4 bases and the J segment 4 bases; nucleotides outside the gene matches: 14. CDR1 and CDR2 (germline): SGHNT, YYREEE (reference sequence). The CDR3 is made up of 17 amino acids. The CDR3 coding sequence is TGTGCCAGCAGCAAAGGAGGGGCGGGGGGGTCCTCAGAGACCCAGTACTTC. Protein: CASSKGGAGGSSETQYF.

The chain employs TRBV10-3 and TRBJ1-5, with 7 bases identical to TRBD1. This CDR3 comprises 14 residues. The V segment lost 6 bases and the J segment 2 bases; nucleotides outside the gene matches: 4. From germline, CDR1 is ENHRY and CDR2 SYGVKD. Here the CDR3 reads CAISRQGGNQPQHF. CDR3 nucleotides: TGTGCCATCAGCAGACAGGGCGGCAATCAGCCCCAGCATTTT.

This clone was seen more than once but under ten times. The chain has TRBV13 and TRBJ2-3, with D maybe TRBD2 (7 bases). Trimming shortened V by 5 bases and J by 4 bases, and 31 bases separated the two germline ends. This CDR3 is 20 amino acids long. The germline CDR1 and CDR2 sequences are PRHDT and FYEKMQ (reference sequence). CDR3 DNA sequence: TGTGCCAGCAGCCAAATCCGGGACTATGCCTTGAGAGGGGGGGCAGATACGCAGTATTTT. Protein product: CASSQIRDYALRGGADTQYF.